The 5 T cell receptor beta chains below all came from one sample that was sequenced in a study of blood T cell repertoires in COVID-19. TCRdb's table, derived via immunoSEQ multiplex PCR, lists solely in-frame clones and lacks some. The data hold about 150,000 clones, with 80% to 90% observed a single time. The sequenced sample was peripheral blood. These receptors all come from a man in his 70s with acute or convalescent COVID-19.

CDR3 DNA: TGTGCCACCAGCAGAGAGGTGGGAGGGCCCTCGAGGGAGCTGTTTTTT. Its protein product is CATSREVGGPSRELFF. This chain uses TRBV15 with TRBJ2-2; 7 nucleotides line up with TRBD2. V trimming: 0 bases; J trimming: 9 bases; junction bases outside the gene matches: 10. The CDR3 covers 16 residues. From germline, CDR1 is LNHNV and CDR2 YYDKDF (reference sequence).

The gene calls are TRBV30 and TRBJ2-7; TRBD1 aligns across 7 bases. Unmatched junction bases numbered 5, after V lost 3 bases and J lost 0 bases. The CDR3 is 14 amino acids. CDR1 GTSNPN and CDR2 SVGIG come from the germline V gene (reference sequence). The CDR3 nucleotides are TGTGCCTGGAGGCCCCGGGACAGCTCCTACGAGCAGTACTTC. Translation: CAWRPRDSSYEQYF. The full variable domain, rest sourced from reference TRBV30 and TRBJ2-7, is SQTIHQWPATLVQPVGSPLSLECTVEGTSNPNLYWYRQAAGRGLQLLFYSVGIGQISSEVPQNLSASRPQDRQFILSSKKLLLSDSGFYLCAWRPRDSSYEQYFGPGTRLTVT.

CDR3 sequence (DNA): TGTGCCAGCAGTGAATATGAAGCGGTAGGTGAGCAGTTCTTC. This encodes CASSEYEAVGEQFF. The chain recombines TRBV25-1 with TRBJ2-1; weak D call: TRBD2 (5 bases). Germline V gene sequence: CDR1 MGHDK, CDR2 SYGVNS. V lost 0 bases and J 9 bases, leaving 12 bases between the germline ends. The CDR3 is 14 residues long. Full variable domain (missing parts from reference TRBV25-1 and TRBJ2-1): EADIYQTPRYLVIGTGKKITLECSQTMGHDKMYWYQQDPGMELHLIHYSYGVNSTEKGDLSSESTVSRIRTEHFPLTLESARPSHTSQYLCASSEYEAVGEQFFGPGTRLTVL.

The chain recombines TRBV5-1 with TRBJ2-7; D ambiguous. This CDR3 spans 15 amino acids. Germline CDR1 SGHRS, CDR2 YFSETQ. V lost 0 bases to trimming and J lost 2 bases, with 12 bases between them. The CDR3 reads CASSLAMSLPYEQYF. CDR3 bases: TGCGCCAGCAGCTTGGCCATGAGCCTACCCTACGAGCAGTACTTC. Based on the CDR3 plus reference TRBV5-1 and TRBJ2-7, the full variable domain is KAGVTQTPRYLIKTRGQQVTLSCSPISGHRSVSWYQQTPGQGLQFLFEYFSETQRNKGNFPGRFSGRQFSNSRSEMNVSTLELGDSALYLCASSLAMSLPYEQYFGPGTRLTVT.

The chain combines TRBV6-6 with TRBJ2-5, with a tentative D call TRBD2 (5 bases). Germline CDR1 and CDR2: MNHNY and SVGAGI (reference sequence). This CDR3 comprises 14 residues. V lost 6 bases and J 5 bases, leaving 16 bases between the germline ends. The CDR3 reads CASRKGVVTETQYF. DNA of the CDR3: TGTGCCAGCAGAAAGGGAGTGGTGACGGAGACCCAGTACTTC.